Below, one T cell receptor (beta chain) is given with its context. Antigen unknown. Sequenced by immunoSEQ multiplex PCR; TCRdb stores in-frame clones only, minus some. The table shows 20,000 to 30,000 clones, with approximately 85% occurring only once. CDR3 length: 15 residues. Germline CDR1 is MNHEY and CDR2 is SVGAGI. The V segment lost 0 bases and the J segment 5 bases; nucleotides outside the gene matches: 1. The sample comes from a study of T cell responses to AZD1222 COVID-19 vaccine. The study's findings and limits: Repertoire collection took place solely once the T cell response had peaked. It should be noted that donors were predominantly white British and more often female, and clonal diversity was possibly underestimated. Seropositive status at baseline applied to only 5 to 7 AZD1222 recipients.

This chain connects TRBV6-5 to TRBJ1-4, with 9 bases aligning to TRBD1. The TCR originated in an adult who received the AZD1222 COVID-19 vaccine. The sequenced sample was peripheral blood, obtained 28 days after the second AZD1222 dose. In DNA form, the CDR3 reads TGTGCCAGCAGTTACTCAGGGACAGGGAATGAAAAACTGTTTTTT. This encodes CASSYSGTGNEKLFF.